One and the same sample provided the 2 T cell receptor beta chains below, sequenced in a study of shared clonotypes between healthy human individuals. Cells designated naive CD8 were CD45RO-negative and were positively selected for CCR7, with terminally differentiated effector memory CD45RA+ cells excluded. Clones were sequenced by immunoSEQ multiplex PCR, and TCRdb holds only the in-frame ones, with some missing. The table has some 2,000,000 clones, approximately 94% seen once. The sample taken for sequencing was naive CD8+ T cells sorted from blood. These receptors all come from a man aged 18 to 30 in good health.

This chain links TRBV10-3 with TRBJ2-7, with D possibly TRBD2 on 5 matching bases. Trimming removed 10 bases at V and 1 base at J, with 11 bases between. Germline lookup yields CDR1 ENHRY and CDR2 SYGVKD. The CDR3 sequence is 12 residues long. The CDR3: CATWTGSYEQYF. The CDR3 coding sequence is TGTGCCACCTGGACGGGATCCTACGAGCAGTACTTC.

The V and J genes are TRBV6-1 and TRBJ1-2; the match to TRBD1 covers 7 bases. CDR1 is MNHNS, CDR2 SASEGT, per germline. Trimming cost V 7 bases and J 3 bases; bases outside gene matches: 5. This CDR3 has 13 residues. In DNA form, the CDR3 reads TGTGCCAGCAAGCCCGGGACAGACTATGGCTACACCTTC. It encodes CASKPGTDYGYTF.